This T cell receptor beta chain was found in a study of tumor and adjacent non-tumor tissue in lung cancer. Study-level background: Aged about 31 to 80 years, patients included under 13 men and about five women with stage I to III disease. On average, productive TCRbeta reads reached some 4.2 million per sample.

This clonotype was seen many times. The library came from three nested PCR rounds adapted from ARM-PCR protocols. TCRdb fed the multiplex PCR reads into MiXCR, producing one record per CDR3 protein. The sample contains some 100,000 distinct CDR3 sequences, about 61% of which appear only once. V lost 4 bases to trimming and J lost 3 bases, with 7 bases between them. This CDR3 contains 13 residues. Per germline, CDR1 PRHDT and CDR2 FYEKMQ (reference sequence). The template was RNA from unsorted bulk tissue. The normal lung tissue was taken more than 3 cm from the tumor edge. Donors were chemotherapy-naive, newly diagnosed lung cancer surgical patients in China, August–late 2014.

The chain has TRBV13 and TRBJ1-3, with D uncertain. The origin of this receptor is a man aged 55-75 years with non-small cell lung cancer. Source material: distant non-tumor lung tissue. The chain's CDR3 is CASSWPNGNTIYF. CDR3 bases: TGTGCCAGCAGCTGGCCTAATGGAAACACCATATATTTT.